This T cell receptor (beta chain) derives from a study of cytomegalovirus exposure and HLA in healthy donors. About the study: Earlier findings included 90 million to 120 million unique TCR beta sequences obtained from about 180 million T cells.

CDR1 is SGHDN, CDR2 FVKESK, per germline. The V end was cut by 1 base, the J end by 11 bases, with 14 bases between. This CDR3 has 13 residues. Primers for the PCR totalled 60 Vbeta and 13 Jbeta. Measured with immunoSEQ multiplex PCR; TCRdb has only the in-frame clones, and not every one. There are some 200,000 clones in the sample; over 65% occur only once, and about 2.4% lies in the top ten. Worth noting for this clone: Its antigen remains unidentified.

Study findings and constraints: Association of a missense DCLRE1C variant with TCR beta V- and J-gene trimming was reported in a later analysis. Three CMV-associated chains were confirmed in vitro to be specific for CMV antigens. TCR beta sequences reportedly predicted most subjects' HLA-A and HLA-B alleles accurately.

The receptor comes from a woman aged 45-60 years in good health and CMV-seropositive. The sequencing input was PBMCs. The gene calls are TRBV14 and TRBJ1-1; weak D call: TRBD1 (5 bases). CDR3 bases: TGTGCCAGCAGCCAAGGCGGGGGGGGGTGGGCTTTCTTT. Translated, it gives CASSQGGGGWAFF.